This T cell receptor (beta chain) was identified in a study of T cell repertoires and HLA-DP antigens. Across the whole study: One alloantigen had some eleven groove amino acid differences from self, the other one.

Primers targeted 54 TRBV and 13 TRBJ segments. Measured with immunoSEQ multiplex PCR; TCRdb has only the in-frame clones, and not every one. In the table there are 65,000 to 95,000 clones, around four fifths of which are singletons. Turning to this clone: Its antigen is not identified.

Per the germline V gene, CDR1 is SGHDN and CDR2 is FVKESK. The V end lost 1 base, the J end lost 1 base, and 10 bases lay between the germline ends. CDR3 length: 15 amino acids. The sequence came from a man aged 55 to 70 in good health and CMV-seronegative. The rearrangement joins TRBV14 to TRBJ1-1, with a weak D call TRBD1 (5 bases). Sequencing was carried out using CD4+ T cells from PBMCs. The CDR3 region has the DNA TGTGCCAGCAGCCAAGGAGCAGGGCGGAACACTGAAGCTTTCTTT. Protein product: CASSQGAGRNTEAFF.